This T cell receptor (beta chain) was found in a study of identifying expanded T cells in peripheral blood. Study findings and constraints: Over two and four weeks, about 15 and 18 clones changed, versus 1.2 between replicates. Variance in clone template counts between two-week samples significantly increased with total template count across all healthy donors.

The data were produced by immunoSEQ multiplex PCR, yet TCRdb's version contains in-frame clones alone and is incomplete. The repertoire consists of around 120,000 clones, with over 65% occurring once and the leading ten covering around 3.3%. With regard to this clone: Its antigen is not identified.

Trimming took 1 base from V and 5 from J; bases not matched to a gene: 4. Germline assignment: CDR1 SNHLY and CDR2 FYNNEI. This CDR3 comprises 14 residues. The chain carries TRBV2 and TRBJ1-2, with TRBD1 identical over 7 bases. The receptor's source is a person aged 18 to 75 in good health. Material for sequencing was blood. Written as DNA, the CDR3 is TGTGCCAGCAGTGAAGGAGGGACAGCGTATGGCTACACCTTC. Protein product: CASSEGGTAYGYTF.